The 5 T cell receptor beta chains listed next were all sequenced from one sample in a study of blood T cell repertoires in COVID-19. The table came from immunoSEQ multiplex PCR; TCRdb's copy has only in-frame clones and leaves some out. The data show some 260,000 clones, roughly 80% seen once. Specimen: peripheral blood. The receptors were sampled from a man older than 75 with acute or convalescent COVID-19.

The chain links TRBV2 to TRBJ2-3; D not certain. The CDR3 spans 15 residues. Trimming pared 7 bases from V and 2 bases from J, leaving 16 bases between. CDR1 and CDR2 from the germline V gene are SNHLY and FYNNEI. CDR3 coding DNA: TGTGCCAGCAAAGCGTCCCCCCACAACACAGATACGCAGTATTTT. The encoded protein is CASKASPHNTDTQYF.

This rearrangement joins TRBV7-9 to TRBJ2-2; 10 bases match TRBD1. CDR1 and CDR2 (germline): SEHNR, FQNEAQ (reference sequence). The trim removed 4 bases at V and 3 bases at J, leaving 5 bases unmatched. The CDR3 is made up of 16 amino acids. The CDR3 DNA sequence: TGTGCCAGCAGCTCCCCGGGACAGGGGCACACCGGGGAGCTGTTTTTT. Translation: CASSSPGQGHTGELFF.

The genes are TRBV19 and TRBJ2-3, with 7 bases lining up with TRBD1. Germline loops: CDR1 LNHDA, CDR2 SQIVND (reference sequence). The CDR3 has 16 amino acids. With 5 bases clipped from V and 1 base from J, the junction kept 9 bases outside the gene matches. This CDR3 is CASSPLRTGGTDTQYF. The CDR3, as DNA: TGTGCCAGTAGTCCTCTAAGGACAGGCGGCACAGATACGCAGTATTTT.

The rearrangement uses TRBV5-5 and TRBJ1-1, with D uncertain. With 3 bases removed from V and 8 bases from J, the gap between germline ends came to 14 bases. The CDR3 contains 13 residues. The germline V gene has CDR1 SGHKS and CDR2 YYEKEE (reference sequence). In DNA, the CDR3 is TGTGCCAGCAGCTCGCGACAACCTATAGAAGCTTTCTTT. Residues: CASSSRQPIEAFF.

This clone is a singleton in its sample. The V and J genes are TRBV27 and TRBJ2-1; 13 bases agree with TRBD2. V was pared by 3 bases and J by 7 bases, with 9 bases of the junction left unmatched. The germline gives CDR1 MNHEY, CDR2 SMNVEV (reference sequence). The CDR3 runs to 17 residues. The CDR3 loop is CASSLLGLAGVKNEQFF. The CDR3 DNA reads TGTGCCAGCAGTTTGCTTGGACTAGCGGGAGTGAAGAATGAGCAGTTCTTC.